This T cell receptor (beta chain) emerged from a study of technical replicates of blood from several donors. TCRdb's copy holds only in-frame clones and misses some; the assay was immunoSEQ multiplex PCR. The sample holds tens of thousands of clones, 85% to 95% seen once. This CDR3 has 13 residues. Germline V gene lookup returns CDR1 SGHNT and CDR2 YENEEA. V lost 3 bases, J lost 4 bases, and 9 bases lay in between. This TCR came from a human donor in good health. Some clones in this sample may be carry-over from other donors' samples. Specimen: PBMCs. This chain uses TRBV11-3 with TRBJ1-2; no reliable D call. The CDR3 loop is CASSFRGGYGYTF. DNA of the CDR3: TGTGCCAGCAGCTTTCGGGGTGGCTATGGCTACACCTTC.